The TCR beta chain under discussion was sequenced for a study of cytomegalovirus exposure and HLA in healthy donors. The PCR had 60 Vbeta and 13 Jbeta primers. The data were produced by immunoSEQ multiplex PCR, yet TCRdb's version contains in-frame clones alone and is incomplete. The sample lists some 130,000 clones; about 9.1% were seen once. The sequenced sample was PBMCs. The clonotype originates from a woman aged 40 to 50 in good health and CMV-seropositive.

The CDR3: CASSQAMNSPLHF. CDR3 in DNA: TGCGCCAGCAGCCAAGCAATGAATTCACCCCTCCACTTT. The rearrangement joins TRBV4-3 to TRBJ1-6; D call uncertain. The germline CDR1 and CDR2 sequences are LGHNA and YSLEER. The CDR3 has 13 amino acids. The ends were cut back, 1 base at V and 7 bases at J, with 5 bases in the middle.